Included here is one TCR beta chain sequence, with context. Sequenced by immunoSEQ multiplex PCR; TCRdb stores in-frame clones only, minus some. The sample consists of over 100,000 clones, approximately 90% of them appearing once. The CDR3 extends over 14 amino acids. Germline V gene sequence: CDR1 SGHAT, CDR2 FQNNGV. With V trimmed by 6 bases and J by 5 bases, 9 bases remained unmatched. These data are taken from a study of control samples from healthy donors and cancer patients. Sequencing was performed on blood. This TCR derives from a man aged 35 to 55 in good health. V gene TRBV11-2 combines with J gene TRBJ1-1, with 7 nucleotides matching TRBD1. CDR3 amino acids: CASSEQGQLTEAFF. Here the CDR3 DNA reads TGTGCCAGCAGTGAACAGGGGCAGTTGACTGAAGCTTTCTTT.